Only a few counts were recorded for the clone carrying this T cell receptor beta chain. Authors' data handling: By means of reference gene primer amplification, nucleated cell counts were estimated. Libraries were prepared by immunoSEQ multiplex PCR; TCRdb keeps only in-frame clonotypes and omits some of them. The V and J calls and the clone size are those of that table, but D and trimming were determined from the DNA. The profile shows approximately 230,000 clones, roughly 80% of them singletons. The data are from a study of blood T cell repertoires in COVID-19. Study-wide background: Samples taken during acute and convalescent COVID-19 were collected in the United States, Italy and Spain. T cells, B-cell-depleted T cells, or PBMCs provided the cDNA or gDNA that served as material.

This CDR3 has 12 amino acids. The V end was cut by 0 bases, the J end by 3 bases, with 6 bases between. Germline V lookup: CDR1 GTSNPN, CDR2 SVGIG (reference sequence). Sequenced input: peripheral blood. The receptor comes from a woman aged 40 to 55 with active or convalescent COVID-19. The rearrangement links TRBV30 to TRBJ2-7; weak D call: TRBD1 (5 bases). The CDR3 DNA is TGTGCCTGGAGTGTAGGGGACTACGAGCAGTACTTC. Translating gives CAWSVGDYEQYF.